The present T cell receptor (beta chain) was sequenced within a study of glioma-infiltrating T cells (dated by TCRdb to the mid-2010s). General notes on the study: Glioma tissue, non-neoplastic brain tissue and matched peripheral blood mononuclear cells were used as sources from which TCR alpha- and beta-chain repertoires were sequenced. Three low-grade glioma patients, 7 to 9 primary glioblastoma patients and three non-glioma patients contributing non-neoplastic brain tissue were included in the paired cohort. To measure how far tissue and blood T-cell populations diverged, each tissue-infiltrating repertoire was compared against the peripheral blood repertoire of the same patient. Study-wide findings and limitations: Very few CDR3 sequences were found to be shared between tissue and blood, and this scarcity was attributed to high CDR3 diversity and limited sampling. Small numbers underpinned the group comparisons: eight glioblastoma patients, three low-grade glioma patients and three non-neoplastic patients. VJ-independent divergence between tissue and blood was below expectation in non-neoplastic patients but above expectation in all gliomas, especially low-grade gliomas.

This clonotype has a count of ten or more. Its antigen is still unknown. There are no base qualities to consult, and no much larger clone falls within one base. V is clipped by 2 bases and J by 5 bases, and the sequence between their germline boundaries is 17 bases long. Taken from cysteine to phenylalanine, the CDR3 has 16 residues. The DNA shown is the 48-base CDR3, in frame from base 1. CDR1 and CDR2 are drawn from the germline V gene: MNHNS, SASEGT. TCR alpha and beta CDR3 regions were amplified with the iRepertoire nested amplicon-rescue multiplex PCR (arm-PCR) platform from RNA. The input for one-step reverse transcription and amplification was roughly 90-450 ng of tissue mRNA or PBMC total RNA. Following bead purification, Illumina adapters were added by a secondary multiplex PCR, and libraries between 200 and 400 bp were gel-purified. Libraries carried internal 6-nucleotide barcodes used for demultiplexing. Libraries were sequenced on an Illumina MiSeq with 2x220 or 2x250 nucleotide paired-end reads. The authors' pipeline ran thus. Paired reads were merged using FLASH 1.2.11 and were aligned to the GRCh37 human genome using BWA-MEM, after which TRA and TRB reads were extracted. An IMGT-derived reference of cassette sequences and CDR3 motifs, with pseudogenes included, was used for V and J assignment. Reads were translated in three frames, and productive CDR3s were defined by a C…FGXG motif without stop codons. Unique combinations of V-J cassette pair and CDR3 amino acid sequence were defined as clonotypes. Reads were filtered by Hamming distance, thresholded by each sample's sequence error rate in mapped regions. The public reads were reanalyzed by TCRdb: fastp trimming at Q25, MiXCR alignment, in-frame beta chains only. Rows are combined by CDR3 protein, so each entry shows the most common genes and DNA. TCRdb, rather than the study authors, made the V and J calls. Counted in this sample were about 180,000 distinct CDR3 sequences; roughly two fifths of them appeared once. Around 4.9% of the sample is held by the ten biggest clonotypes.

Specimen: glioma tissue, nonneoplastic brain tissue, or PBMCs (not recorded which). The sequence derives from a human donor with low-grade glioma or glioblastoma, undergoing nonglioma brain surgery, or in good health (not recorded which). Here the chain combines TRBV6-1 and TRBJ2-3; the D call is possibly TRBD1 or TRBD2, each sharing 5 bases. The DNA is TGTGCCAGCAGTGAAATCGTCTTAACAGGAGGAGATACGCAGTATTTT. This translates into CASSEIVLTGGDTQYF.